These 9 T cell receptor beta chains were sequenced from one sample in a study of cytomegalovirus exposure and HLA in healthy donors. Both 60 Vbeta primers and 13 Jbeta primers went into the PCR. The protocol was immunoSEQ multiplex PCR, while the TCRdb copy is restricted to in-frame clones and leaves out a portion. This table holds about 220,000 clones, about 75% found once. The sample comprised PBMCs. These TCRs come from a male donor in good health and CMV-seronegative.

This clone showed up many times. The V and J genes are TRBV14 and TRBJ1-4; D possibly corresponds to TRBD1 (6 bases). The CDR3 is 14 residues long. V was clipped by 4 bases and J by 5 bases, with 11 bases between them. The germline V gene encodes CDR1 SGHDN and CDR2 FVKESK. The CDR3 DNA reads as TGTGCCAGCAGCCTACAGGGCGTCAATGAAAAACTGTTTTTT. It yields the protein CASSLQGVNEKLFF. Variable domain in full (rest from reference TRBV14 and TRBJ1-4): EAGVTQFPSHSVIEKGQTVTLRCDPISGHDNLYWYRRVMGKEIKFLLHFVKESKQDESGMPNNRFLAERTGGTYSTLKVQPAELEDSGVYFCASSLQGVNEKLFFGSGTQLSVL.

Only one count was recorded for this clone. The genes are TRBV6-6 and TRBJ2-5; TRBD2 matches 8 bases. This CDR3 has 15 residues. With 7 bases clipped from V and 5 bases from J, the junction kept 12 bases outside the gene matches. CDR1 and CDR2 (germline): MNHNY, SVGAGI (reference sequence). CDR3: CASNHLASGGETQYF. The CDR3 nucleotides are TGTGCCAGCAACCACCTAGCTTCGGGGGGGGAGACCCAGTACTTC.

The chain couples TRBV25-1 to TRBJ2-7; 10 bases agree with TRBD1. Germline V gene data show CDR1 as MGHDK and CDR2 as SYGVNS. The CDR3 is 14 amino acids. Unmatched junction bases numbered 2, after V lost 4 bases and J lost 2 bases. Written as DNA, the CDR3 is TGTGCCAGCAGTGGTGGGACAGGGGCCTACGAGCAGTACTTC. Protein product: CASSGGTGAYEQYF.

This clone occurred once. This chain uses TRBV7-2 with TRBJ2-1, with 12 nucleotides matching TRBD2. Losses at the gene ends were 6 bases for V and 2 bases for J; bases not matched to a gene: 5. This CDR3 spans 16 amino acids. Germline lookup yields CDR1 SGHTA and CDR2 FQGNSA. CDR3 in amino acids: CASRLTSGGAYNEQFF. DNA for the CDR3: TGTGCCAGCAGGTTGACTAGCGGGGGTGCCTACAATGAGCAGTTCTTC.

CDR3 loop: CASSLTGPLEKLFF. The CDR3 bases are TGTGCCAGCAGCCTAACAGGGCCCCTCGAAAAACTGTTTTTT. This chain links TRBV28 with TRBJ1-4; D perhaps matches TRBD1 (6 bases). The germline V gene has CDR1 MDHEN and CDR2 SYDVKM. The CDR3 is made up of 14 amino acids. The V end lost 6 bases, the J end lost 8 bases, and 16 bases lay between the germline ends. Using reference TRBV28 and TRBJ1-4 for the parts outside the CDR3, the full variable domain is DVKVTQSSRYLVKRTGEKVFLECVQDMDHENMFWYRQDPGLGLRLIYFSYDVKMKEKGDIPEGYSVSREKKERFSLILESASTNQTSMYLCASSLTGPLEKLFFGSGTQLSVL.

The CDR3 reads CASSARQGTNTGELFF. The CDR3 DNA reads as TGTGCCAGCAGTGCCCGACAGGGGACGAACACCGGGGAGCTGTTTTTT. The chain recombines TRBV25-1 with TRBJ2-2; 8 nucleotides match TRBD1. CDR1 is MGHDK, CDR2 SYGVNS, per germline. The J segment lost 0 bases and the V segment lost 4 bases, leaving 4 bases of the junction unmatched. The CDR3 consists of 16 residues.

This clone was found once. The rearrangement joins TRBV7-6 to TRBJ2-7; a possible D gene is TRBD2 (6 bases). The CDR3 sequence is 14 residues long. Germline CDR1 is SGHVS and CDR2 is FNYEAQ. The V end was cut by 2 bases, the J end by 1 base, with 9 bases between. The DNA of the CDR3 is TGTGCCAGCAGCTTAAGGCGGGAATCCTACGAGCAGTACTTC. Translated, it gives CASSLRRESYEQYF.

This clone appeared a few times. This chain joins TRBV19 and TRBJ2-3; D might be TRBD1 (6 bases). This CDR3 is 15 amino acids long. The germline V gene has CDR1 LNHDA and CDR2 SQIVND (reference sequence). V was clipped by 4 bases and J by 0 bases, with 11 bases between them. Here the CDR3 reads CASSTYRDSTDTQYF. DNA of the CDR3: TGTGCCAGTAGTACCTACAGGGATAGCACAGATACGCAGTATTTT.

This clone was observed a few times. CDR3 in amino acids: CASIKDESGANVLTF. CDR3 sequence (DNA): TGTGCCAGCATTAAAGATGAGTCTGGGGCCAACGTCCTGACTTTC. The chain is built from TRBV28 and TRBJ2-6; D uncertain. Germline loops: CDR1 MDHEN, CDR2 SYDVKM. This CDR3 comprises 15 residues. V lost 7 bases and J lost 1, with 11 bases in between. The entire variable domain, with the rest obtained from reference TRBV28 and TRBJ2-6, is as follows: DVKVTQSSRYLVKRTGEKVFLECVQDMDHENMFWYRQDPGLGLRLIYFSYDVKMKEKGDIPEGYSVSREKKERFSLILESASTNQTSMYLCASIKDESGANVLTFGAGSRLTVL.